This TCR beta chain was recorded in a study of T cell repertoires in cytomegalovirus infection. Study information: Recently identified HLA-C-restricted CMV epitopes were used, and well-studied HLA-B-restricted CMV epitopes were used as well.

In germline, CDR1 is GTSNPN, CDR2 SVGIG (reference sequence). The CDR3 contains 15 residues. The ends were cut back, 4 bases at V and 4 bases at J, with 16 bases in the middle. In TCRdb, the reads were re-called with MiXCR into one record per CDR3 protein. The sample carries approximately 120,000 distinct CDR3 sequences, approximately 28% recorded once. Concerning this clonotype: Its target is not known.

The gene calls are TRBV30 and TRBJ2-2, with D perhaps assigned TRBD1 or TRBD2 (6 bases each). The specimen was CD8+ T cells from cultured PBMCs, collected from culture after CMV antigen stimulation. The receptor was derived from a human donor in good health (CMV status not recorded). Some clones in this sample may be carry-over from other donors' samples. The CDR3 loop reads CAWTQRGDRTGELFF. The DNA for the CDR3 is TGTGCCTGGACCCAGAGGGGGGACCGCACCGGGGAGCTGTTTTTT.